This passage covers 17 T cell receptor beta chains from one sample sequenced in a study of cytotoxic CD8 clonotypes in ibrutinib-treated CLL. TCRdb's table, derived via immunoSEQ multiplex PCR, lists solely in-frame clones and lacks some. Of about 50,000 clones in the sample, approximately 50% were seen once. The sample in question was PBMCs, obtained after 12 months of ibrutinib treatment. These receptors were collected from a human donor with chronic lymphocytic leukemia.

The V gene is TRBV2, the J gene TRBJ2-3; no clear D. The CDR3 is 13 amino acids. CDR1 is SNHLY and CDR2 is FYNNEI in the germline V gene. V lost 7 bases to trimming and J lost 2 bases, with 10 bases between them. The CDR3 reads CASNWQNTDTQYF. CDR3 nucleotide sequence: TGTGCCAGCAACTGGCAGAACACAGATACGCAGTATTTT.

This clone appeared a few times. The V call is TRBV27, the J call TRBJ2-7; D possibly corresponds to TRBD1 (5 bases). Germline loops: CDR1 MNHEY, CDR2 SMNVEV (reference sequence). V lost 7 bases, J lost 3 bases, and 19 bases lay in between. The CDR3 spans 15 residues. CDR3 sequence (DNA): TGTGCCAGCACTACCCGACAGCGAGGATTCTACGAGCAGTACTTC. Its protein product is CASTTRQRGFYEQYF.

This clone appeared once. CDR3 nucleotides: TGTGCCAGCTCACCACCGACAGGGCAGTACTACGAGCAGTACTTC. Its translation is CASSPPTGQYYEQYF. The chain is built from TRBV18 and TRBJ2-7; 7 positions match TRBD1. The CDR3 is 15 amino acids. The trim removed 0 bases at V and 3 bases at J, leaving 5 bases unmatched. Looked up from germline, CDR1 is KGHSH and CDR2 is LQKENI.

The chain has TRBV5-6 and TRBJ1-3; D gene unclear. The CDR3 has 11 amino acids. Germline V CDR1 and CDR2: SGHDT, YYEEEE. The ends were cut back, 2 bases at V and 4 bases at J, with 1 base in the middle. The CDR3 here is CASSFGNTIYF. The CDR3 DNA reads as TGTGCCAGCAGCTTCGGAAACACCATATATTTT.

A remark on this clone: An end of the junction does not agree with germline; a read error may underlie this. V is TRBV4-1 and J is TRBJ1-2, with TRBD1 identical over 7 bases. Germline V gene lookup returns CDR1 MGHRA and CDR2 YSYEKL. The CDR3 consists of 16 residues. This CDR3 is CASSQAESGQYPLRDF. CDR3 coding DNA: TGCGCCAGCAGCCAAGCAGAATCGGGACAGTACCCCTTGAGGGACTTC.

This rearrangement joins TRBV10-3 to TRBJ1-5; 7 positions match TRBD1. Germline CDR1 reads ENHRY; CDR2 reads SYGVKD. V was pared by 3 bases and J by 5 bases, with 7 bases of the junction left unmatched. There are 15 residues in the CDR3. The chain's CDR3 is CAISDMRGGDQPQHF. CDR3 nucleotides: TGTGCCATCAGTGATATGAGAGGGGGCGATCAGCCCCAGCATTTT.

This clone appeared a few times. This sequence joins TRBV4-1 and TRBJ2-1, with 11 positions matching TRBD2. Germline V gene data show CDR1 as MGHRA and CDR2 as YSYEKL. There are 15 residues in the CDR3. V was clipped by 5 bases and J by 8 bases; unmatched bases: 8. CDR3 sequence (DNA): TGCGCCAGCAGCGTAGCGGGAGGGCCGGGGGATGAGCAGTTCTTC. Translated: CASSVAGGPGDEQFF.

The genes are TRBV5-1 and TRBJ2-7; the D is unclear. The CDR3 has 13 amino acids. Germline lookup yields CDR1 SGHRS and CDR2 YFSETQ. The V gene lost 2 bases and the J gene lost 6 bases, with 12 bases spanning the gap. Here the CDR3 reads CASSFGPTAEQYF. CDR3 nucleotide sequence: TGCGCCAGCAGCTTTGGCCCGACCGCCGAGCAGTACTTC.

Comments on this clone: The same CDR3 is also encoded by other DNA sequences in this sample. The chain has TRBV27 and TRBJ2-1; perhaps TRBD1 as D (5 bases). This CDR3 contains 13 residues. Trimming stripped 1 base from V and 7 bases from J, with 8 bases between. Germline V gene data show CDR1 as MNHEY and CDR2 as SMNVEV (reference sequence). CDR3 residues: CASSLWSGNEQFF. CDR3 nucleotides: TGTGCCAGCAGTTTATGGTCAGGGAATGAGCAGTTCTTC.

The chain joins TRBV28 to TRBJ1-3; 8 bases fit TRBD1. The CDR3 is 16 residues long. V was clipped by 6 bases and J by 4 bases; unmatched bases: 11. Per the germline V gene, CDR1 is MDHEN and CDR2 is SYDVKM. CDR3 nucleotides: TGTGCCAGCAGGGGACCGGGACAGGTTCCCGGAAACACCATATATTTT. Translating gives CASRGPGQVPGNTIYF.

The CDR3 here is CASREGGPNQPQHF. Here the CDR3 DNA reads TGTGCCAGCAGGGAGGGAGGCCCCAATCAGCCCCAGCATTTT. V usage is TRBV28 and J usage is TRBJ1-5; D call uncertain. Trimming took 6 bases from V and 3 from J, leaving 12 bases between them. This CDR3 contains 14 residues. Germline assignment: CDR1 MDHEN and CDR2 SYDVKM.

The chain joins TRBV11-2 to TRBJ1-5; 7 bases line up with TRBD1. V lost 8 bases to trimming and J lost 0 bases; unmatched junction nucleotides: 1. Germline CDR1 and CDR2: SGHAT and FQNNGV. The CDR3 consists of 13 residues. CDR3 sequence: CASGTDSNQPQHF. The CDR3 nucleotides are TGTGCCAGCGGGACAGATAGCAATCAGCCCCAGCATTTT.

The chain uses TRBV14 and TRBJ2-1; D unresolved. The CDR3 contains 14 residues. The V and J ends lost 0 bases and 7 bases respectively, with 10 bases between them. The germline gives CDR1 SGHDN, CDR2 FVKESK. The CDR3 DNA sequence: TGTGCCAGCAGCCAAGATCTACTGATTAATGAGCAGTTCTTC. It is translated as CASSQDLLINEQFF.

The V and J genes are TRBV19 and TRBJ1-2; 8 bases align to TRBD1. The CDR3 is made up of 15 amino acids. J lost 4 bases, V lost 7 bases, and 11 bases had no gene match. Germline values: CDR1 LNHDA, CDR2 SQIVND (reference sequence). This CDR3 reads CASTLRTGYGYGYTF. The CDR3 DNA follows: TGTGCCAGTACCCTACGGACAGGGTACGGCTATGGCTACACCTTC.

V gene TRBV9 combines with J gene TRBJ2-7; 11 bases agree with TRBD1. The V gene end was trimmed by 4 bases and the J gene end by 3 bases; junction bases not matched to a gene: 6. Per the germline V gene, CDR1 is SGDLS and CDR2 is YYNGEE. This CDR3 has 15 residues. CDR3 residues: CASSPPDRGLYEQYF. The CDR3 region has the DNA TGTGCCAGCAGCCCTCCGGACAGGGGGCTCTACGAGCAGTACTTC.

This clone has only a few counts. J is TRBJ2-7 and V is TRBV7-2; D is ambiguous. V lost 5 bases, J lost 0 bases, and 8 bases lay in between. The CDR3 loop spans 13 amino acids. The germline gives CDR1 SGHTA, CDR2 FQGNSA. CDR3 sequence: CASSPRSSYEQYF. The CDR3, as DNA: TGTGCCAGCAGCCCCAGAAGCTCCTACGAGCAGTACTTC.

This chain links TRBV5-4 with TRBJ2-1, with TRBD2 matching 10 bases. The junction had 15 bases not matched to a gene; V was cut back by 4 bases and J by 2 bases. The germline V gene encodes CDR1 SGHNT and CDR2 YYREEE (reference sequence). This CDR3 is 19 amino acids long. As DNA, the CDR3 is TGTGCCAGCAGCGGGGCTAGCGGGAGTAGGCTTGCCACCTACAATGAGCAGTTCTTC. Its protein is CASSGASGSRLATYNEQFF.